One and the same sample provided the 27 T cell receptor beta chains below, sequenced in a study of Ad26.COV2.S vaccination and SARS-CoV-2 variants. The data were produced by immunoSEQ multiplex PCR, yet TCRdb's version contains in-frame clones alone and is incomplete. This repertoire shows approximately 480,000 clones, around 85% found once; its top ten account for 10% to 15%. Stated treatment: some 20 received Ad26.COV2.S at low or high dose, single or two shots; about five received placebo; per-sample allocation not given. Repertoires come from day 63 after the first vaccine or placebo injection. Sample: peripheral blood, taken in a trial of Ad26.COV2.S vaccine versus placebo. The receptors stem from a person between 18 and 65 years old who received the Ad26.COV2.S COVID-19 vaccine or a placebo.

The V call is TRBV5-1, the J call TRBJ2-1; 11 positions match TRBD2. There are 16 residues in the CDR3. The trim removed 4 bases at V and 7 bases at J, leaving 10 bases unmatched. Germline loops: CDR1 SGHRS, CDR2 YFSETQ. CDR3 in DNA: TGCGCCAGCAGCGGCCGGCTAGCGGGAGGTAGGAATGAGCAGTTCTTC. This sequence encodes CASSGRLAGGRNEQFF.

This rearrangement joins TRBV7-2 to TRBJ1-5; D is unclear. This CDR3 comprises 15 residues. Germline V gene sequence: CDR1 SGHTA, CDR2 FQGNSA. Trimming stripped 1 base from V and 2 bases from J, with 9 bases between. CDR3 DNA sequence: TGTGCCAGCAGCTTAGACAGCCAGGGCAATCAGCCCCAGCATTTT. The encoded protein is CASSLDSQGNQPQHF.

The V and J genes are TRBV7-6 and TRBJ2-1, with 9 bases lining up with TRBD2. V lost 5 bases, J lost 8 bases, and 10 bases stayed unmatched. This CDR3 has 15 residues. Germline-derived CDR1 and CDR2 are SGHVS and FNYEAQ. The CDR3 DNA reads as TGTGCCAGCAGCCTTAATAGCGGGAGACGGGATGAGCAGTTCTTC. Translated, it gives CASSLNSGRRDEQFF.

The chain links TRBV6-1 to TRBJ2-5; 9 nucleotides line up with TRBD2. The V gene's germline CDR1 is MNHNS and CDR2 SASEGT. With V trimmed by 2 bases and J by 3 bases, 13 bases remained unmatched. This CDR3 comprises 18 residues. CDR3: CASSERASGIGREETQYF. In nucleotides, the CDR3 is TGTGCCAGCAGTGAAAGGGCTAGCGGGATTGGTAGGGAAGAGACCCAGTACTTC.

There are a few counts of this clone. The J gene is TRBJ2-5, the V gene TRBV7-8; no clear D gene. Germline loops: CDR1 SGHVS, CDR2 FQNEAQ. This CDR3 has 14 residues. The V and J ends lost 1 base and 1 base respectively, with 7 bases between them. The CDR3 DNA reads TGTGCCAGCAGCTTAGGTTGGCTCCAAGAGACCCAGTACTTC. It specifies CASSLGWLQETQYF.

V is TRBV11-2 and J is TRBJ2-7; TRBD2 agrees at 7 bases. The CDR3 is 15 amino acids. J lost 0 bases, V lost 6 bases, and 8 bases had no gene match. Germline loops: CDR1 SGHAT, CDR2 FQNNGV. Here the CDR3 reads CASRKSGGSSYEQYF. The CDR3 coding sequence is TGTGCCAGCAGGAAAAGTGGCGGGAGCTCCTACGAGCAGTACTTC.

V gene TRBV5-1 combines with J gene TRBJ1-1; D may be TRBD1 (5 bases). CDR1 and CDR2 from the germline V gene are SGHRS and YFSETQ. CDR3 length: 13 amino acids. V lost 6 bases, J lost 3 bases, and 12 bases lay in between. The CDR3 spells CASTRGGYTEAFF. CDR3 coding DNA: TGCGCCAGCACCCGGGGGGGTTACACTGAAGCTTTCTTT.

The V gene is TRBV27, the J gene TRBJ1-4, with D possibly matching TRBD1 (5 bases). The germline gives CDR1 MNHEY, CDR2 SMNVEV (reference sequence). Trimming shortened V by 2 bases and J by 2 bases, and 15 bases separated the two germline ends. The CDR3 is 17 residues long. The CDR3 sequence: CASSLRGWTGTNEKLFF. Written as DNA, the CDR3 is TGTGCCAGCAGTTTAAGGGGTTGGACCGGTACTAATGAAAAACTGTTTTTT.

This chain uses TRBV3-1 (or the pseudogene TRBV3-2) with TRBJ2-7; no reliable D call. Germline lookup yields CDR1 LGHDT and CDR2 YNNKEL (reference sequence). This CDR3 is 12 amino acids long. V shed 1 base and J shed 7 bases, with 8 bases lying between them. As DNA, the CDR3 is TGTGCCAGCAGCCAAGGATTAAGGGAGCAGTACTTC. Residues: CASSQGLREQYF.

The V call is TRBV15, the J call TRBJ2-7; 13 bases fit TRBD2. From germline, CDR1 is LNHNV and CDR2 YYDKDF (reference sequence). V lost 9 bases and J lost 6; bases outside the gene matches: 5. The CDR3 is 13 residues long. The CDR3 here is CATSGLAGLEQYF. CDR3 bases: TGTGCCACGTCGGGACTAGCGGGACTCGAGCAGTACTTC.

This clone was detected only once. The rearrangement uses TRBV28 and TRBJ1-6; the D gene is possibly TRBD1 (5 bases). CDR3 length: 17 amino acids. CDR1 is MDHEN and CDR2 is SYDVKM in the germline V gene. V was shortened by 5 bases and J by 7 bases, with 21 bases between the two germline ends. The CDR3 protein is CASSRGGIAGANSPLHF. CDR3 DNA: TGTGCCAGCAGTCGCGGGGGGATCGCTGGGGCAAATTCACCCCTCCACTTT.

The chain is built from TRBV20-1 and TRBJ1-1; 7 nucleotides match TRBD1. This CDR3 comprises 11 residues. The V gene end was trimmed by 1 base and the J gene end by 7 bases; junction bases not matched to a gene: 0. The germline V gene encodes CDR1 DFQATT and CDR2 SNEGSKA (reference sequence). CDR3 loop: CSARGTGEAFF. The CDR3 DNA sequence: TGCAGTGCTAGAGGGACAGGTGAAGCTTTCTTT.

The chain combines TRBV5-1 with TRBJ1-1; 7 nucleotides match TRBD1. V gave up 3 bases and J gave up 8 bases; unmatched junction bases: 13. There are 15 residues in the CDR3. From germline, CDR1 is SGHRS and CDR2 YFSETQ. CDR3 sequence reads: CASSSRRGGPQEAFF. The CDR3 bases are TGCGCCAGCAGCTCCCGCCGAGGGGGCCCCCAAGAAGCTTTCTTT. Together with reference TRBV5-1 and TRBJ1-1, the CDR3 gives the full variable domain: KAGVTQTPRYLIKTRGQQVTLSCSPISGHRSVSWYQQTPGQGLQFLFEYFSETQRNKGNFPGRFSGRQFSNSRSEMNVSTLELGDSALYLCASSSRRGGPQEAFFGQGTRLTVV.

This chain links TRBV7-2 with TRBJ2-7, with 9 bases identical to TRBD2. The J segment lost 2 bases and the V segment lost 2 bases, leaving 4 bases of the junction unmatched. The CDR3 has 15 residues. Germline CDR1 reads SGHTA; CDR2 reads FQGNSA. CDR3 DNA: TGTGCCAGCAGCTTACGACAGCGGGGGGCCTACGAGCAGTACTTC. It specifies CASSLRQRGAYEQYF.

This chain uses TRBV19 with TRBJ1-5, with TRBD1 identical over 10 bases. There are 16 residues in the CDR3. CDR1 and CDR2 (germline): LNHDA, SQIVND (reference sequence). Germline trimming cut 5 bases from V and 7 bases from J; bases unmatched to any gene: 11. The CDR3 DNA is TGTGCCAGTAGTCCCAGGACAGGGGGGCGCGGGCAGCCCCAGCATTTT. Protein product: CASSPRTGGRGQPQHF.

The chain couples TRBV9 to TRBJ2-7, with D unclear. Germline values: CDR1 SGDLS, CDR2 YYNGEE. The germline V and J ends were trimmed by 2 bases and 1 base, with 7 bases remaining between them. This CDR3 has 13 residues. CDR3: CASSVSPSYEQYF. CDR3 nucleotide sequence: TGTGCCAGCAGCGTGTCTCCTTCCTACGAGCAGTACTTC.

This clone was seen only a few times. CDR3 DNA sequence: TGTGCCAGTAGTCGACTCGTGGGGCAGAACTACGAGCAGTACTTC. It translates to CASSRLVGQNYEQYF. V gene TRBV19 combines with J gene TRBJ2-7; maybe TRBD1 (5 bases). The CDR3 is 15 residues long. Germline V gene data show CDR1 as LNHDA and CDR2 as SQIVND (reference sequence). Between the trimmed V and J ends, which lost 5 bases and 3 bases, there was a span of 17 bases.

The V and J genes are TRBV4-3 and TRBJ1-4; D uncertain. CDR1 and CDR2 from the germline V gene are LGHNA and YSLEER. Deletions cut 0 bases from V and 1 base from J, with 6 bases between. This CDR3 spans 15 amino acids. The CDR3 DNA is TGCGCCAGCAGCCAAGACGTCGGAACTAATGAAAAACTGTTTTTT. Amino acid sequence: CASSQDVGTNEKLFF.

This rearrangement joins TRBV24-1 to TRBJ2-1; TRBD1 aligns across 7 bases. Germline V lookup: CDR1 KGHDR, CDR2 SFDVKD. CDR3 length equals 16 residues. V lost 3 bases to trimming and J lost 7 bases; unmatched junction nucleotides: 11. CDR3 in DNA: TGTGCCACCAGTGATCGAGGGGGCCCAGCAACGAATGAGCAGTTCTTC. Translating gives CATSDRGGPATNEQFF.

This chain connects TRBV6-5 to TRBJ2-3; TRBD2 agrees at 8 bases. Trimming at V came to 8 bases and at J to 6 bases, leaving 4 bases not matched to a gene. This CDR3 is built from 12 residues. Per the germline V gene, CDR1 is MNHEY and CDR2 is SVGAGI. CDR3 coding DNA: TGTGCCAGCGGCGGGAGGTCGGATACGCAGTATTTT. Translated, it gives CASGGRSDTQYF.

CDR3 DNA sequence: TGTGCCACCGGGACTAGCGTCTCAGATACGCAGTATTTT. It is translated as CATGTSVSDTQYF. The V and J genes are TRBV28 and TRBJ2-3; 10 bases are a match to TRBD2. CDR1 and CDR2 (germline): MDHEN, SYDVKM. CDR3 size: 13 residues. The trim removed 10 bases at V and 4 bases at J, leaving 5 bases unmatched.

The chain combines TRBV5-6 with TRBJ2-7, with TRBD1 matching over 7 bases. The CDR3 covers 13 residues. CDR1 is SGHDT and CDR2 is YYEEEE in the germline V gene. The ends lost 3 bases at V and 5 bases at J; junction bases unmatched: 5. The CDR3 DNA reads TGTGCCAGCAGCTATGACAGGGCTGACGAGCAGTACTTC. As protein: CASSYDRADEQYF.

This chain links TRBV6-2 or TRBV6-3 with TRBJ2-1, with 13 bases aligning to TRBD2. CDR3 size: 17 residues. CDR1 and CDR2 from the germline V gene are MNHEY and SVGEGT. V gave up 6 bases and J gave up 5 bases; unmatched junction bases: 10. The CDR3 region has the DNA TGTGCCAGCAGCAAAACTAGCGGGAGGGGACTGGACAATGAGCAGTTCTTC. Translation gives CASSKTSGRGLDNEQFF.

The chain carries TRBV3-1 (or the pseudogene TRBV3-2) and TRBJ1-1; D not resolved. V lost 3 bases and J lost 1, with 9 bases in between. The CDR3 consists of 14 residues. Per the germline V gene, CDR1 is LGHDT and CDR2 is YNNKEL (reference sequence). In nucleotides, the CDR3 is TGTGCCAGCAGCCACTCCTTCGGGAACACTGAAGCTTTCTTT. This translates into CASSHSFGNTEAFF.

The V gene is TRBV6-1, the J gene TRBJ2-2; 15 bases are shared with TRBD2. The CDR3 consists of 18 residues. The germline V gene encodes CDR1 MNHNS and CDR2 SASEGT. V lost 3 bases and J lost 7; bases outside the gene matches: 9. The CDR3 loop is CASSDWLGLAGGGGELFF. The CDR3 DNA reads as TGTGCCAGCAGTGACTGGTTGGGACTAGCGGGAGGAGGCGGGGAGCTGTTTTTT.

V usage is TRBV24-1 and J usage is TRBJ2-1; D gene unclear. Germline V CDR1 and CDR2: KGHDR, SFDVKD. Deletions cut 7 bases from V and 12 bases from J, with 15 bases between. The CDR3 loop spans 12 amino acids. CDR3 coding DNA: TGTGCCACCAGCAATTTGTGGGATCGGCAGTTCTTC. This codes for CATSNLWDRQFF.

This rearrangement joins TRBV6-2 or TRBV6-3 to TRBJ2-1; 7 nucleotides match TRBD1. V gave up 5 bases and J gave up 3 bases; unmatched junction bases: 4. The CDR3 covers 14 residues. CDR1 and CDR2 from the germline V gene are MNHEY and SVGEGT. This CDR3 reads CASSRDSVYNEQFF. As DNA, the CDR3 is TGTGCCAGCAGTCGGGACAGTGTCTACAATGAGCAGTTCTTC.